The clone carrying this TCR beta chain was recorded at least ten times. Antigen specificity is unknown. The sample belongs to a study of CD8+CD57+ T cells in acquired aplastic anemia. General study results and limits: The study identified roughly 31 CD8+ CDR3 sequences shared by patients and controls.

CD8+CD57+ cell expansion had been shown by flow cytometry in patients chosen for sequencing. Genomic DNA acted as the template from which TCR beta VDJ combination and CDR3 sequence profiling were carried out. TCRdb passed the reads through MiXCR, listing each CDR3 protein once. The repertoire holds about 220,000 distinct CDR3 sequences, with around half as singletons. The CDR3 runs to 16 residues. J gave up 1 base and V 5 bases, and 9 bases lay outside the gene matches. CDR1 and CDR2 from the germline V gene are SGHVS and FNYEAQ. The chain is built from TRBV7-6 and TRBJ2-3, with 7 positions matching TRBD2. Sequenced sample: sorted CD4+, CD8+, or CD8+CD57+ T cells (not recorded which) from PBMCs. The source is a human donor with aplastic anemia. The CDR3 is CASSLWASGGTDTQYF. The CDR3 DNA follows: TGTGCCAGCAGCCTCTGGGCTAGCGGTGGCACAGATACGCAGTATTTT.